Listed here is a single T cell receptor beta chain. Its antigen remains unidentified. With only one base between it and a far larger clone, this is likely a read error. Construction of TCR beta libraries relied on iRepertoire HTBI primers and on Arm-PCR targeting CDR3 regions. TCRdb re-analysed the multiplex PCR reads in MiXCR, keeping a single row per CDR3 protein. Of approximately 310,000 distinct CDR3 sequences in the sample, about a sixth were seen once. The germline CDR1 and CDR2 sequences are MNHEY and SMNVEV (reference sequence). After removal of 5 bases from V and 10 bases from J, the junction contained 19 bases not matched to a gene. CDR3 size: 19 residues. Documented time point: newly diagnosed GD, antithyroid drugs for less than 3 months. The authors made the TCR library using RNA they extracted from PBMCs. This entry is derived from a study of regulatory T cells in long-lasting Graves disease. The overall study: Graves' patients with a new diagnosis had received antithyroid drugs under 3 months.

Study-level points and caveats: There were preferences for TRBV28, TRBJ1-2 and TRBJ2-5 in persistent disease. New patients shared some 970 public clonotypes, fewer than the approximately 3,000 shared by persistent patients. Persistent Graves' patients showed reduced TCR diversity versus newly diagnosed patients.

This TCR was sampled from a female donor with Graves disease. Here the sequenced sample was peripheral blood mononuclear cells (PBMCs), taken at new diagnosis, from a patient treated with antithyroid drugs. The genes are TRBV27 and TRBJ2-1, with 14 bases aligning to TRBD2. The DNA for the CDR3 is TGTGCCAGCAGTCTACTTCCCGGGACTAGCGGGAGTCTGACCTACGAGCAGTTCTTC. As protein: CASSLLPGTSGSLTYEQFF.